This T cell receptor beta chain was captured by sequencing in a study of cytomegalovirus exposure and HLA in healthy donors. Study-wide results and caveats: As a later analysis showed, several of the most significant clusters appeared to be linked to common viral pathogens. Investigators reported 150 to 200 TCR beta chains as tied to cytomegalovirus.

Details on this clone: No antigen is known for it.

Amplification used 60 Vbeta primers and 13 Jbeta primers. Measured with immunoSEQ multiplex PCR; TCRdb has only the in-frame clones, and not every one. This sample yields around 190,000 clones, of which 70% to 85% are seen a single time; 4.4% belongs to the top ten. This CDR3 has 16 amino acids. The V gene end was trimmed by 0 bases and the J gene end by 7 bases; junction bases not matched to a gene: 9. Germline lookup yields CDR1 SGHNT and CDR2 YYREEE (reference sequence). The material sequenced was PBMCs. V usage is TRBV5-4 and J usage is TRBJ1-4, with 7 bases identical to TRBD1. The source of this sequence is a woman in her thirties in good health and CMV-seropositive. The CDR3 reads CASSLAGGRGFEKLFF. CDR3 DNA: TGTGCCAGCAGCTTGGCTGGGGGCAGGGGGTTTGAAAAACTGTTTTTT.